This is a list of T cell receptor beta chains from one sample in a study of cytomegalovirus exposure and HLA in healthy donors. Clones were sequenced by immunoSEQ multiplex PCR, and TCRdb holds only the in-frame ones, with some missing. The table shows 150,000 to 200,000 clones, with 84% occurring only once. Sequencing used PBMCs. The receptors originated from a girl between 5 and 17 years old in good health and CMV-seropositive. The CDR3 runs from the conserved cysteine through the conserved F or W. The D gene is left open where the match is weak. Only some rows state a clone size, as once, few, many or a class for expanded clones.

j_call | d_call | clone_size | v_call | cdr3_aa | cdr3_nt
TRBJ2-3 | - | once | TRBV6-5 | CASSDLRGDTQYF | TGTGCCAGCAGTGACTTAAGGGGAGATACGCAGTATTTT
TRBJ2-7 | - | - | TRBV30 | CAWSLSYEQYF | TGTGCCTGGAGTCTCTCCTACGAGCAGTACTTC
TRBJ1-1 | TRBD1 | - | TRBV6-6 | CASSYPVGQMNTEAFF | TGTGCCAGCAGTTACCCCGTGGGACAGATGAACACTGAAGCTTTCTTT
TRBJ2-7 | - | - | TRBV15 | CATSTTWTGSSYEQYF | TGTGCCACCAGCACAACCTGGACGGGAAGCTCCTACGAGCAGTACTTC
TRBJ1-4 | - | - | TRBV2 | CASSDSERATNEKLFF | TGTGCCAGCAGTGATTCGGAGCGGGCAACTAATGAAAAACTGTTTTTT
TRBJ2-1 | TRBD2 | - | TRBV7-9 | CASSLPTSGGRYNEQFF | TGTGCCAGCAGCTTACCGACTAGCGGGGGAAGGTACAATGAGCAGTTCTTC
TRBJ1-1 | - | - | TRBV10-1 | CASRGQGLNTEAFF | TGCGCCAGCAGGGGACAAGGTCTGAACACTGAAGCTTTCTTT
TRBJ2-3 | TRBD2 | - | TRBV7-9 | CASSLSVSSGPRADTQYF | TGTGCCAGCAGCTTAAGTGTGTCTAGCGGGCCTCGGGCAGATACGCAGTATTTT
TRBJ2-3 | TRBD2 | - | TRBV2 | CASRSGGLNTDTQYF | TGTGCCAGCAGGAGCGGGGGCCTCAACACAGATACGCAGTATTTT
TRBJ2-6 | TRBD1 | - | TRBV2 | CASREPGQGSSGANVLTF | TGTGCCAGCAGAGAGCCGGGACAGGGGTCCTCTGGGGCCAACGTCCTGACTTTC
TRBJ1-4 | - | few | TRBV10-3 | CAISESTGRSEKLFF | TGTGCCATCAGTGAGTCTACAGGACGGAGTGAAAAACTGTTTTTT
TRBJ1-4 | - | few | TRBV29-1 | CSVEDRTGVGEKLFF | TGCAGCGTTGAAGATCGAACAGGAGTAGGGGAAAAACTGTTTTTT
TRBJ1-1 | - | - | TRBV5-1 | CASSLRGEHTEAFF | TGCGCCAGCAGCTTGCGGGGGGAACACACTGAAGCTTTCTTT
TRBJ2-1 | TRBD1 | - | TRBV25-1 | CASSSQGASYNEQFF | TGTGCCAGCAGTTCCCAGGGGGCGTCCTACAATGAGCAGTTCTTC
TRBJ2-5 | TRBD2 | once | TRBV5-1 | CASSVPLAGFGETQYF | TGCGCCAGCAGCGTCCCACTAGCGGGATTCGGCGAGACCCAGTACTTC
TRBJ1-2 | - | - | TRBV9 | CASSVTGYYGYTF | TGTGCCAGCAGCGTAACAGGGTACTATGGCTACACCTTC
TRBJ2-5 | - | - | TRBV7-9 | CASSLEQGVGTQYF | TGTGCCAGCAGCTTAGAACAGGGAGTGGGGACCCAGTACTTC
TRBJ1-1 | TRBD1 | once | TRBV18 | CASSQGTVNTEAFF | TGTGCCAGCTCACAGGGGACAGTTAACACTGAAGCTTTCTTT
TRBJ2-1 | TRBD1 | - | TRBV5-1 | CASSLEQGGYNEQFF | TGCGCCAGCAGCTTGGAACAGGGGGGATACAATGAGCAGTTCTTC
TRBJ1-1 | - | - | TRBV5-1 | CASSLQAGGYTEAFF | TGCGCCAGCAGCCTCCAAGCCGGAGGGTACACTGAAGCTTTCTTT
TRBJ1-3 | - | - | TRBV6-1 | CASSEIRYSGNTIYF | TGTGCCAGCAGTGAAATTCGCTATTCTGGAAACACCATATATTTT
TRBJ1-1 | TRBD1 | - | TRBV10-1 | CASTEIGDRGAFF | TGCGCCAGCACCGAGATTGGGGACAGGGGAGCTTTCTTT
TRBJ2-7 | TRBD1 | - | TRBV9 | CASSGGRDRPYEQYF | TGTGCCAGCAGTGGCGGTAGGGACAGACCCTACGAGCAGTACTTC
TRBJ2-7 | TRBD2 | - | TRBV7-9 | CASSPTRGGDSYEQYF | TGTGCCAGCAGCCCAACACGGGGGGGCGATTCCTACGAGCAGTACTTC
TRBJ1-3 | - | - | TRBV27 | CASSSKDKGSGNTIYF | TGTGCCAGCAGTTCCAAGGACAAAGGATCTGGAAACACCATATATTTT
TRBJ1-1 | - | once | TRBV7-9 | CASSLEYLPFYLF | TGTGCCAGCAGCTTAGAATACCTGCCCTTCTATCTCTTT
TRBJ1-2 | TRBD1 | - | TRBV27 | CASGWDSQMYGYTF | TGTGCCAGCGGATGGGACAGTCAAATGTATGGCTACACCTTC
TRBJ1-1 | TRBD1 | - | TRBV12-5 | CASGWRALGRQGGTEAFF | TGTGCTAGTGGTTGGAGGGCCCTTGGGCGACAGGGGGGCACTGAAGCTTTCTTT
TRBJ1-1 | - | - | TRBV6-1 | CASRGTPNTEAFF | TGTGCCAGCAGGGGGACACCTAACACTGAAGCTTTCTTT
TRBJ1-1 | - | - | TRBV19 | CASSFKGGGNTEAFF | TGTGCCAGTAGTTTTAAAGGGGGGGGAAACACTGAAGCTTTCTTT
TRBJ2-7 | - | - | TRBV30 | CAWSLSYEQYF | TGTGCCTGGAGTCTCTCCTACGAGCAGTACTTC
TRBJ1-3 | - | - | TRBV6-5 | CASSPTRSGNTIYF | TGTGCCAGCAGTCCGACTCGCTCTGGAAACACCATATATTTT
TRBJ1-3 | - | - | TRBV21-1 | CASSRKGQDTIYF | TGTGCCAGCAGCAGAAAGGGACAGGACACCATATATTTT
TRBJ1-2 | - | few | TRBV28 | CASSLTVNYGYTF | TGTGCCAGCAGTTTGACAGTTAACTATGGCTACACCTTC
TRBJ2-5 | TRBD1 | - | TRBV7-2 | CASSLSKDRDETQYF | TGTGCCAGCAGCCTGAGTAAGGACAGGGACGAGACCCAGTACTTC
TRBJ2-2 | TRBD1 | - | TRBV19 | CASSEGDRTTGELFF | TGTGCCAGTAGTGAAGGGGACAGGACCACCGGGGAGCTGTTTTTT
TRBJ2-7 | - | once | TRBV18 | CASSTSPSSYEQYF | TGTGCCAGCTCAACTAGCCCGAGCTCCTACGAGCAGTACTTC
TRBJ2-7 | TRBD1 | few | TRBV19 | CASSRGGTGTYEQYF | TGTGCCAGTAGTCGAGGCGGGACAGGGACCTACGAGCAGTACTTC
TRBJ2-1 | TRBD1 | - | TRBV5-1 | CASSAFSGGRPSWGDEQFF | TGCGCCAGCAGCGCCTTCTCAGGGGGCCGACCTTCATGGGGCGATGAGCAGTTCTTC